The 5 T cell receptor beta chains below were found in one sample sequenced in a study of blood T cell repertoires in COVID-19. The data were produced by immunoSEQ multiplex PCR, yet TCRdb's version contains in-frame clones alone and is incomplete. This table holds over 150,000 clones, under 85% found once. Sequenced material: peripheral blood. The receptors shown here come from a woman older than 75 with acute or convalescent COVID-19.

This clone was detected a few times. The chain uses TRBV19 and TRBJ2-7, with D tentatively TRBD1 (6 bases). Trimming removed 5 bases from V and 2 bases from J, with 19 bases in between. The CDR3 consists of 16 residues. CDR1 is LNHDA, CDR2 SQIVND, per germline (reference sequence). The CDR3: CASSLGHSARPYEQYF. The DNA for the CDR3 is TGTGCCAGTAGTCTGGGACATTCTGCACGACCCTACGAGCAGTACTTC.

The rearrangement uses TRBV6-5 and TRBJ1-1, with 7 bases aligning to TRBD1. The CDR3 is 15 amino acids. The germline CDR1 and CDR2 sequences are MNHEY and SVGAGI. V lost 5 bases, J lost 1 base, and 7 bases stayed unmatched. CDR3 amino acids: CASSTRTGPNTEAFF. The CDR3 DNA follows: TGTGCCAGCAGTACCCGGACAGGCCCGAACACTGAAGCTTTCTTT.

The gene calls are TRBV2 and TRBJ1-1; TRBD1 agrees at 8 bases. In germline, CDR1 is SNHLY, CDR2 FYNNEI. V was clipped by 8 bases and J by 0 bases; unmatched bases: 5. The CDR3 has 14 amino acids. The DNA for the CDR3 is TGTGCCAGCTTCGGACAGGGAATGAACACTGAAGCTTTCTTT. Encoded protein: CASFGQGMNTEAFF.

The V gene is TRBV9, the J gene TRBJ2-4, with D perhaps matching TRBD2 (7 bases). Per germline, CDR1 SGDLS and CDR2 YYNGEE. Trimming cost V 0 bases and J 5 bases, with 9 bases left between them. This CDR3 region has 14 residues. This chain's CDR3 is CASSVAGGENIQYF. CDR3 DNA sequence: TGTGCCAGCAGCGTAGCGGGGGGCGAAAACATTCAGTACTTC.

CDR3 coding DNA: TGTGCCAGCTCACCACGGGAAGGGGGCTTCTATGGCTACACCTTC. It yields the protein CASSPREGGFYGYTF. The gene calls are TRBV18 and TRBJ1-2; 7 bases agree with TRBD1. This CDR3 is 15 amino acids long. CDR1 KGHSH and CDR2 LQKENI come from the germline V gene. V shed 1 base, J shed 4 bases, and the junction held 6 bases outside the gene matches.